These T cell receptor beta chains were read from a single sample in a study of blood T cell repertoires in COVID-19. The assay was immunoSEQ multiplex PCR, and TCRdb's table has in-frame clones only and misses some. The sample includes some 200,000 clones, roughly four fifths of them seen just once. The sequenced material came from PBMCs or T cells enriched from blood (not recorded which). Every receptor here comes from a woman in her forties or fifties who had been exposed to COVID-19. Each CDR3 is given with its conserved first and last residue. The D gene is left open where the match is weak. Where a row states a size, it is once, few, many or the class of an expanded clone; other rows omit it.

abundance: -; v_gene: TRBV7-8; d_gene: -; j_gene: TRBJ2-4; CDR3aa: CASSPARGKNIQYF; CDR3nt: TGTGCCAGCAGCCCAGCGCGTGGCAAAAACATTCAGTACTTC
abundance: -; v_gene: TRBV15; d_gene: -; j_gene: TRBJ1-2; CDR3aa: CATSRDIGGANTNYGYTF; CDR3nt: TGTGCCACCAGCAGAGATATTGGGGGCGCGAATACTAACTATGGCTACACCTTC
abundance: -; v_gene: TRBV4-2; d_gene: -; j_gene: TRBJ2-6; CDR3aa: CASSSRLAVANVLTF; CDR3nt: TGTGCCAGCAGCTCCCGCCTGGCGGTGGCCAACGTCCTGACTTTC
abundance: -; v_gene: TRBV3-1/TRBV3-2; d_gene: -; j_gene: TRBJ2-5; CDR3aa: CASSHPRETQYF; CDR3nt: TGTGCCAGCAGCCATCCGAGAGAGACCCAGTACTTC
abundance: once; v_gene: TRBV13; d_gene: -; j_gene: TRBJ1-1; CDR3aa: CASSTGPGGAFF; CDR3nt: TGTGCCAGCAGCACCGGGCCCGGGGGAGCTTTCTTT
abundance: -; v_gene: TRBV18; d_gene: -; j_gene: TRBJ1-1; CDR3aa: CASSPERTEAFF; CDR3nt: TGTGCCAGCTCACCAGAGAGGACTGAAGCTTTCTTT
abundance: -; v_gene: TRBV7-2; d_gene: -; j_gene: TRBJ1-5; CDR3aa: CASSLEQSLSGQPQHF; CDR3nt: TGTGCCAGCAGCTTAGAGCAGTCCCTAAGCGGGCAGCCCCAGCATTTT
abundance: once; v_gene: TRBV16; d_gene: -; j_gene: TRBJ2-3; CDR3aa: CASSPTTESTDTQYF; CDR3nt: TGTGCCAGCAGCCCAACGACAGAAAGCACAGATACGCAGTATTTT
abundance: -; v_gene: TRBV4-3; d_gene: TRBD1; j_gene: TRBJ1-4; CDR3aa: CASSQGTGAGKLFF; CDR3nt: TGCGCCAGCAGCCAAGGGACAGGGGCAGGAAAACTGTTTTTT
abundance: -; v_gene: TRBV19; d_gene: -; j_gene: TRBJ1-2; CDR3aa: CASSPGEGYTF; CDR3nt: TGTGCCAGTAGTCCAGGGGAGGGCTACACCTTC
abundance: -; v_gene: TRBV5-8; d_gene: -; j_gene: TRBJ1-1; CDR3aa: CASSPWGQRENTEAFF; CDR3nt: TGTGCCAGCAGCCCCTGGGGGCAGAGAGAGAACACTGAAGCTTTCTTT
abundance: -; v_gene: TRBV3-1/TRBV3-2; d_gene: TRBD1; j_gene: TRBJ1-6; CDR3aa: CASRLQGDNSPLHF; CDR3nt: TGTGCCAGCAGGCTACAGGGGGATAATTCACCCCTCCACTTT
abundance: -; v_gene: TRBV5-5; d_gene: -; j_gene: TRBJ1-1; CDR3aa: CASSLMQGGDLGNTEAFF; CDR3nt: TGTGCCAGCAGCTTGATGCAGGGAGGGGACCTGGGGAACACTGAAGCTTTCTTT
abundance: -; v_gene: TRBV5-1; d_gene: TRBD1; j_gene: TRBJ2-3; CDR3aa: CASSLGGATDTQYF; CDR3nt: TGCGCCAGCAGCTTAGGGGGCGCCACAGATACGCAGTATTTT
abundance: few; v_gene: TRBV29-1; d_gene: -; j_gene: TRBJ1-6; CDR3aa: CSVDPGAIKLHF; CDR3nt: TGCAGCGTTGACCCCGGAGCAATTAAGCTCCACTTT
abundance: -; v_gene: TRBV4-2; d_gene: -; j_gene: TRBJ1-1; CDR3aa: CASSLNSGNTEAFF; CDR3nt: TGTGCCAGCAGCCTTAACTCGGGGAACACTGAAGCTTTCTTT
abundance: -; v_gene: TRBV27; d_gene: TRBD1; j_gene: TRBJ2-7; CDR3aa: CASSWTGRHYEQYF; CDR3nt: TGTGCCAGCAGTTGGACAGGAAGACATTACGAGCAGTACTTC
abundance: -; v_gene: TRBV27; d_gene: -; j_gene: TRBJ1-4; CDR3aa: CASSLRGNEKLFF; CDR3nt: TGTGCCAGCAGTTTACGGGGTAATGAAAAACTGTTTTTT
abundance: -; v_gene: TRBV18; d_gene: -; j_gene: TRBJ1-1; CDR3aa: CASSPSIPRENTEAFF; CDR3nt: TGTGCCAGCTCACCAAGCATTCCCCGAGAGAACACTGAAGCTTTCTTT